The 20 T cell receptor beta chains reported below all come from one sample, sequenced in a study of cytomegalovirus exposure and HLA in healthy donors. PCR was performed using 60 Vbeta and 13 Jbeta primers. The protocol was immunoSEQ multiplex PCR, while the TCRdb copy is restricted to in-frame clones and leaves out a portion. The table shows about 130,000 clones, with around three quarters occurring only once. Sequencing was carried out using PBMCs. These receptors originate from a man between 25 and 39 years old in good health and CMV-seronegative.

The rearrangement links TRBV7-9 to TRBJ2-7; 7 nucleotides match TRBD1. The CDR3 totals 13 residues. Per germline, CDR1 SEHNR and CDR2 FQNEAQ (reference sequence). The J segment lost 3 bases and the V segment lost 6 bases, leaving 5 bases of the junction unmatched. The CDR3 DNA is TGTGCCAGCAGACAGGGGCTGAACTACGAGCAGTACTTC. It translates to CASRQGLNYEQYF.

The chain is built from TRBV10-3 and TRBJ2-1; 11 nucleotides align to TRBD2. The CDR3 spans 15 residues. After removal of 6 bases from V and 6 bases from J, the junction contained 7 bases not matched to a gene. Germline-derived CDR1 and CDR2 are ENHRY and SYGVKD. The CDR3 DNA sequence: TGTGCCATCAGACTAGCGGGAGAAGTAATCAATGAGCAGTTCTTC. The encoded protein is CAIRLAGEVINEQFF.

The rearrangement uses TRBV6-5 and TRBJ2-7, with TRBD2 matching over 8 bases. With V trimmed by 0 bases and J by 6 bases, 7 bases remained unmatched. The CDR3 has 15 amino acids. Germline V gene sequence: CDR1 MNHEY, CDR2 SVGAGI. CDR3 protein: CASSYSSAGASEQYF. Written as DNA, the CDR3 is TGTGCCAGCAGTTACTCGTCAGCGGGAGCAAGCGAGCAGTACTTC.

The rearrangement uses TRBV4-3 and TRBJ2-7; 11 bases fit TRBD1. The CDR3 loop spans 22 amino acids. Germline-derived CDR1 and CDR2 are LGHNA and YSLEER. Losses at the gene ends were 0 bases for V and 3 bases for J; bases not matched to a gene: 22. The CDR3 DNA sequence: TGCGCCAGCAGCCAAGATTGGGACAGGGGGACCTATGGTCCTAACGGGGTCTACGAGCAGTACTTC. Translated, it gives CASSQDWDRGTYGPNGVYEQYF.

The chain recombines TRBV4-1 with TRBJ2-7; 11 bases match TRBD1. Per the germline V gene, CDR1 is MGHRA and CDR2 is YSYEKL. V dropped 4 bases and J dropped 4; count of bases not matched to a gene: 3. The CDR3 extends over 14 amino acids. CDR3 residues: CASSRGTGGYEQYF. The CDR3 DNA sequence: TGCGCCAGCAGCCGGGGGACAGGGGGGTACGAGCAGTACTTC.

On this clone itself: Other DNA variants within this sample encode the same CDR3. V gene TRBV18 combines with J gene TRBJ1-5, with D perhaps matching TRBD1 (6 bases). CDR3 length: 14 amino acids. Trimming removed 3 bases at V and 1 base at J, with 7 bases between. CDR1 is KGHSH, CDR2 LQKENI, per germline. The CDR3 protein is CASSPQGSNQPQHF. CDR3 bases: TGTGCCAGCTCACCCCAGGGGAGCAATCAGCCCCAGCATTTT. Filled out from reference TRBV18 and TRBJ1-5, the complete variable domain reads NAGVMQNPRHLVRRRGQEARLRCSPMKGHSHVYWYRQLPEEGLKFMVYLQKENIIDESGMPKERFSAEFPKEGPSILRIQQVVRGDSAAYFCASSPQGSNQPQHFGDGTRLSIL.

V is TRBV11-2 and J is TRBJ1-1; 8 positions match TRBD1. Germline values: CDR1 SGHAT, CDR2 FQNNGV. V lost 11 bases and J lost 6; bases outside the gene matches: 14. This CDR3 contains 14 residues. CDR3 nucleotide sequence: TGTGCCTGCCTGGCCCCGACAGGGGACGCTGAAGCTTTCTTT. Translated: CACLAPTGDAEAFF.

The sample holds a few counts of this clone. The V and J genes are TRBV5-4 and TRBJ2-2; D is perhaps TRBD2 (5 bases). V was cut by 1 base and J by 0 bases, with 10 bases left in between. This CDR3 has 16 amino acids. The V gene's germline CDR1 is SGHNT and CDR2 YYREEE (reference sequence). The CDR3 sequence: CASSLLEGPNTGELFF. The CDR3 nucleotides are TGTGCCAGCAGCTTGTTAGAGGGCCCGAACACCGGGGAGCTGTTTTTT.

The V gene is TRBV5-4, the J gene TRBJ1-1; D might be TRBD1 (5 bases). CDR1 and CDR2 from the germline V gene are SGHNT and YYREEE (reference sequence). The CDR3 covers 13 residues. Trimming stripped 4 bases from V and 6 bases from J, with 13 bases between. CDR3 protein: CASSRGTQSEAFF. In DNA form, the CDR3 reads TGTGCCAGCAGCCGCGGGACTCAGTCTGAAGCTTTCTTT.

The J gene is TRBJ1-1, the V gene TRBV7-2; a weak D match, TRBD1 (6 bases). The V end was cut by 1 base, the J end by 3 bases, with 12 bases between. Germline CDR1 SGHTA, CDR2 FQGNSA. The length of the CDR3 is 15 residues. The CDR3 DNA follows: TGTGCCAGCAGCTTAGTGGGAGGGGGGGACACTGAAGCTTTCTTT. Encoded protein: CASSLVGGGDTEAFF. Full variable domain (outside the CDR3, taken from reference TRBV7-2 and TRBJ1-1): GAGVSQSPSNKVTEKGKDVELRCDPISGHTALYWYRQSLGQGLEFLIYFQGNSAPDKSGLPSDRFSAERTGGSVSTLTIQRTQQEDSAVYLCASSLVGGGDTEAFFGQGTRLTVV.

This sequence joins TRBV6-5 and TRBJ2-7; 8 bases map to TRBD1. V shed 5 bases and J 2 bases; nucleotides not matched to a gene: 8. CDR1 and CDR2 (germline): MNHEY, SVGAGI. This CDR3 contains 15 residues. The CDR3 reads CASSPGTGETYEQYF. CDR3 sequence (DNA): TGTGCCAGCAGTCCCGGGACAGGAGAAACCTACGAGCAGTACTTC.

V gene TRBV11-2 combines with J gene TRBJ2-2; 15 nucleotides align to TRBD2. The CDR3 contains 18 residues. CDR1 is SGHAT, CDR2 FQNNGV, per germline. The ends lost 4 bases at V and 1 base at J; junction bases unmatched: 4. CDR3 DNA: TGTGCCAGCAGCTACGGACTAGCGGGGGGGCAGAACACCGGGGAGCTGTTTTTT. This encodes CASSYGLAGGQNTGELFF.

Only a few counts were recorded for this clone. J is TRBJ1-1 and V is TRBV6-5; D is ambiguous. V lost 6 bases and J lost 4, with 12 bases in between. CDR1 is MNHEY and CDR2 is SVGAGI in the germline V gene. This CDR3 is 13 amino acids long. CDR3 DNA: TGTGCCAGCAGGACTGGGTTGGGCACTGAAGCTTTCTTT. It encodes CASRTGLGTEAFF.

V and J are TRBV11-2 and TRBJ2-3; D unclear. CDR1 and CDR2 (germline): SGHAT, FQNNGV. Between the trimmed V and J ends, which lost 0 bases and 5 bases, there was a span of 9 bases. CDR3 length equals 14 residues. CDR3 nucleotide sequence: TGTGCCAGCAGCTTAGAGCTAGTAGAAGATACGCAGTATTTT. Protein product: CASSLELVEDTQYF.

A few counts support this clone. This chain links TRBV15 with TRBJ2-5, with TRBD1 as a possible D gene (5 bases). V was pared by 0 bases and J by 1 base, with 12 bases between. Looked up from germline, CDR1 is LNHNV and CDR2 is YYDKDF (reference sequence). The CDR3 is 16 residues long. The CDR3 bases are TGTGCCACCAGCAGAGATCTCAGGGTTCCCCAAGAGACCCAGTACTTC. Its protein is CATSRDLRVPQETQYF.

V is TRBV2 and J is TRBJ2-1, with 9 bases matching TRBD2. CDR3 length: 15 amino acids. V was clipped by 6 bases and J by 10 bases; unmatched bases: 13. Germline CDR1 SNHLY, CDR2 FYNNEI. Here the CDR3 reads CASRGGAGGPREQFF. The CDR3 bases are TGTGCCAGCAGAGGGGGCGCGGGAGGGCCTAGGGAGCAGTTCTTC.

As DNA, the CDR3 is TGTGCCAGCAGACCGGACGCGTGGGGAGTTGGGCACGAGCAGTACTTC. This codes for CASRPDAWGVGHEQYF. The chain carries TRBV7-9 and TRBJ2-7; the D gene is possibly TRBD2 (5 bases). CDR1 and CDR2 from the germline V gene are SEHNR and FQNEAQ (reference sequence). The V and J ends lost 6 bases and 5 bases respectively, with 23 bases between them. CDR3 length: 16 residues.

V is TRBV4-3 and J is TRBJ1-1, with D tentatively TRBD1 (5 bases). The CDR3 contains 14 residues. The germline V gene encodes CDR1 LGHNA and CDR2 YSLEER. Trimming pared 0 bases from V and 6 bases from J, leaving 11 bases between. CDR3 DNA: TGCGCCAGCAGCCAAGATCCTAGGGGCCCTGAAGCTTTCTTT. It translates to CASSQDPRGPEAFF.

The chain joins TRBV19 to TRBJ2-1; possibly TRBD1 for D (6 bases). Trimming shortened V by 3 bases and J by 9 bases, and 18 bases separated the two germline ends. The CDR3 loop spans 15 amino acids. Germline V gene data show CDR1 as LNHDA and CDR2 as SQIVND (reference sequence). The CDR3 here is CASSIGQGPHGEQFF. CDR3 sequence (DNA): TGTGCCAGTAGTATCGGGCAGGGGCCCCATGGTGAGCAGTTCTTC.

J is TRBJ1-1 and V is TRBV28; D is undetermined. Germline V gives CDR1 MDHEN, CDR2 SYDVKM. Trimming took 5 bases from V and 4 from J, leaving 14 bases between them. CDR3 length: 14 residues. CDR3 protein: CASSLRRTGTEAFF. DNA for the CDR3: TGTGCCAGCAGTCTCCGTAGAACGGGCACTGAAGCTTTCTTT.